This is a list of T cell receptor beta chains from one sample in a study of regulatory T cells in long-lasting Graves disease. One entry per CDR3 protein results from TCRdb running MiXCR on the multiplex PCR reads. The sample carries about 420,000 distinct CDR3 sequences, around 17% recorded once. These sequences were also reported in another study, on T cells in Graves' hyperthyroidism and ophthalmopathy.

Sequenced here: peripheral blood mononuclear cells (PBMCs), sampled at new diagnosis, from a patient treated with antithyroid drugs. These receptors came from a young woman with Graves disease. CDR3s include the opening cysteine and the closing phenylalanine or tryptophan.

v_gene	j_gene	CDR3aa
TRBV5-6	NA	CASRWKAGWGETQYF
TRBV11-2	TRBJ2-1	CASSLETSAYSYNEQFF
TRBV4-3	TRBJ2-1	CASSHVRRASYEQFF
TRBV6-1	TRBJ1-2	CASSESGLVGYTF
TRBV29-1	TRBJ2-7	CSVVLAGGPYEQYF
TRBV5-1	TRBJ2-2	CASSLYLANTGELFF
TRBV14	TRBJ1-2	CASSQAWNRQGGGYTF
TRBV7-2	TRBJ2-5	CASSLGDRQRETQYF
TRBV6-1	TRBJ1-1	CASKLGPYTEAFF
TRBV7-9	TRBJ2-7	CASSPLAEDYEQYF
TRBV6-2/TRBV6-3	TRBJ2-7	CASRGSGESYEQYF
TRBV7-2	TRBJ1-1	CASSLADRFTEAFF
TRBV5-1	TRBJ2-7	CASSSGQSNSEQYF
TRBV6-1	TRBJ1-5	CASSERGIQGNQPQHF
TRBV30	TRBJ1-3	CAWSPGAGNTIYF
TRBV24-1	TRBJ2-1	CATSAAGGYNEQFF
TRBV3-1	TRBJ2-3	CASSQASGADTQYF
TRBV7-9	TRBJ2-1	CALEPSGANEQFF
TRBV13	TRBJ1-3	CASSLLPGTGNTIYF
TRBV20-1	TRBJ2-7	CSARRTGTGDHPSSYEQYF
TRBV27	TRBJ2-5	CASSSLTGETQYF
TRBV10-3	TRBJ1-1	CAISEGSNTEAFF
TRBV28	TRBJ2-7	CASSLYHYEQYF
TRBV30	TRBJ2-3	CAWSKDTQYF
TRBV7-2	TRBJ2-1	CASSFAEVNPYNEQFF
TRBV10-3	TRBJ2-7	CAISEPYRDYEQYF
TRBV28	TRBJ2-1	CASGSRTSNEQFF
TRBV7-9	TRBJ1-3	CASSTWTGNSGNTIYF
TRBV28	TRBJ2-1	CASSLLSGTREQFF
TRBV6-5	TRBJ2-7	CASSYSGVLSYEQYF
TRBV12-3/TRBV12-4	TRBJ1-2	CASSSSGGHGYTF
TRBV7-9	TRBJ1-6	CASTRPGRDSPLHF
TRBV6-2/TRBV6-3	TRBJ2-1	CASSEEGVYNEQFF
TRBV4-1	TRBJ2-1	CASSRVAGGKSHEQFF
TRBV7-3	TRBJ1-1	CASSKQGGTEAFF
TRBV10-3	TRBJ2-2	CAISGQGAGELFF
TRBV2	TRBJ2-1	CASSEEVRDTYNEQFF
TRBV6-1	TRBJ2-7	CASSAYHEQYF
TRBV12-3/TRBV12-4	TRBJ1-6	CASSSGQGHNSPLHF
TRBV7-2	TRBJ2-7	CASSSPPRWEQYF
TRBV4-1	NA	CASSHADSGMPYEQYF
TRBV5-5	TRBJ2-2	CASSVQFGNTGELFF
TRBV12-3/TRBV12-4	TRBJ2-3	CASSLGTSGRAGGDTQYF
TRBV12-3/TRBV12-4	TRBJ2-2	CASSLRPRGDTGELFF
TRBV24-1	TRBJ2-5	CATSDSGQGAETQYF
TRBV4-3	TRBJ2-1	CASSTGTYVYNEQFF
TRBV7-3	TRBJ2-7	CASSLIGGSYEQYF
TRBV28	TRBJ2-2	CASSERQGARGELFF
TRBV15	TRBJ2-5	CATSRANQGFGTQYF
TRBV28	TRBJ2-7	CASSLPQGAGSYEQYF
TRBV20-1	TRBJ2-1	CSATQGAGVSYNEQFF
TRBV7-9	TRBJ2-1	CASSIGLAGEGQFF
TRBV7-9	TRBJ2-7	CASSLTAQREQYF